This T cell receptor beta chain appears in the sequencing data of a study of blood T cell repertoires in COVID-19. Study as a whole: COVID-19 samples, acute and convalescent, were from the United States, Italy and Spain. In each case, the material was cDNA or gDNA derived from T cells, B-cell-depleted T cells, or PBMCs.

The protocol was immunoSEQ multiplex PCR, while the TCRdb copy is restricted to in-frame clones and leaves out a portion. The data hold under 300,000 clones, with 81% observed a single time. Trimming shortened V by 0 bases and J by 0 bases, and 16 bases separated the two germline ends. The V gene's germline CDR1 is SGHRS and CDR2 YFSETQ. CDR3 size: 18 residues. This TCR came from a woman aged 55-69 years with active or convalescent COVID-19. The V call is TRBV5-1, the J call TRBJ2-4; D gene uncertain. The sequencing input was peripheral blood. CDR3 in DNA: TGCGCCAGCAGCTTGGCACCCCCAGTGCTCTTAGCCAAAAACATTCAGTACTTC. This codes for CASSLAPPVLLAKNIQYF.